This TCR beta chain was identified in a study of T cell changes during pregnancy in multiple sclerosis. The CDR3 sequence is 14 residues long. The germline V gene has CDR1 MNHNS and CDR2 SASEGT. V gave up 10 bases and J gave up 4 bases, with 16 bases separating them. The method was immunoSEQ multiplex PCR; TCRdb's version includes in-frame clones alone and lacks a portion of them. The sample shows about 60,000 clones, roughly 91% of them seen only once. The sequence derives from a female donor with multiple sclerosis, enrolled in a pregnancy study. This chain connects TRBV6-1 to TRBJ1-4, with D possibly TRBD1 on 5 matching bases. Sequenced material: peripheral blood, taken before pregnancy. The CDR3 spells CATHPGNINEKLFF. The CDR3 nucleotides are TGTGCCACTCACCCAGGGAATATTAATGAAAAACTGTTTTTT.